This entry describes one T cell receptor beta chain. Its antigen is currently unknown. The data were obtained in a study of OX40 agonist ivuxolimab in advanced cancers. Across the whole study: Three patients responded partially, comprising one with hepatocellular carcinoma and two with cutaneous melanoma.

People who had autoimmune disease history or systemic immunosuppression were excluded. Measured with immunoSEQ multiplex PCR; TCRdb has only the in-frame clones, and not every one. The sample carries 70,000 to 90,000 clones, 90% recorded once. Broader study findings: Dosing at 0.1 to 3.0 mg/kg was accompanied by clonal expansion of CD4+ and CD8+ blood T cells by week 6.

This TCR was recovered from an adult with an advanced solid tumor such as melanoma, head and neck, liver or kidney cancer. Sequenced material: CD4+ or CD8+ T cells sorted from blood, taken in a trial of the OX40 agonist ivuxolimab.

The CDR3 DNA sequence: TGCGCCAGCAGAATCGGGACAGGGGGAACTCAAAACACTGAAGCTTTCTTT. Translation: CASRIGTGGTQNTEAFF. The chain couples TRBV10-1 to TRBJ1-1; 11 positions agree with TRBD1. Germline lookup yields CDR1 WNHNN and CDR2 SYGVQD (reference sequence). J was trimmed by 2 bases and V by 6 bases; bases with no gene match: 11. This CDR3 contains 17 residues.